This TCR beta chain stems from a study of immune heterogeneity within non-small cell lung tumors listed by TCRdb under 2018. General notes on the study: Histology comprised a handful of squamous cell carcinomas, ten to eleven non-squamous carcinomas and 1 tumor not otherwise specified. For mutant peptides 8 to 11 amino acids long, netMHCpan-3.0 predicted neoantigen binding to the HLA alleles of each patient. The study combined whole-exome sequencing, RNA-seq and TCR beta repertoire sequencing of multiple spatially distinct regions from each NSCLC tumor to examine intratumoral immune heterogeneity. TCR repertoires were analyzed from 55 to 70 tumor loci of more than 14 patients, while transcriptome data covered only 40 or so loci from roughly 12 patients. The research as a whole found: For the most part, high-frequency TCR beta clonotypes differed from one individual patient to another. Within a given patient, the same dominant CDR3B clonotypes showed up repeatedly across loci, although different tumor locations also carried unique high-frequency clones. A moderate positive correlation (R approximately 0.36), which was statistically significant, linked local T-cell repertoire clonality to local tumor mutational burden.

The CDR3 numbers 19 residues from cysteine through phenylalanine. CDR3 DNA only is kept here, 57 bases in frame from base 1. The germline V gene specifies KGHSH as CDR1 and LQKENI as CDR2. V lost 0 bases and J lost 4 bases; the stretch between them is 22 bases long. This clonotype is described as medium-sized (0.01 to 0.1%). The antigen this receptor binds is unknown. No base qualities exist here, and no much larger clone lies one base off it. The TCR beta CDR3 region was amplified with a multiplex PCR system whose first round ran for approximately 10 cycles using 32 V-gene forward primers and 13 J-gene reverse primers. The first PCR round was done with a QIAGEN Multiplex PCR Kit, and the primer sequences were filed in Chinese patent CN105087789A. Illumina universal primers were added in a second PCR round performed with the Phusion High-Fidelity PCR Kit. TCR libraries were paired-end sequenced at 151 bp read length on the Illumina HiSeq X Ten platform. On the study's bioinformatics: Reads lacking multiplex PCR primers were removed with Cutadapt, read pairs were merged with PEAR, and CDR3 regions were called with MiXCR default settings. Repertoire diversity was assessed by Shannon entropy, and clonality was calculated as one minus the Shannon entropy divided by the ln of the count of productive unique sequences. Clonotypes present at frequencies of at least 0.5% were defined as dominant or high-frequency T-cell clones. TCRdb trimmed public reads at Q25 via fastp, called clones via MiXCR and kept in-frame beta chains. Rows are combined by CDR3 protein, so each entry shows the most common genes and DNA. TCRdb assigned the V and J calls; the authors' analysis was not used. Counted in this sample were 8,500 to 11,000 distinct CDR3 sequences; around 17% of them appeared once. Clones ranked in the top ten supply approximately 3.7% of the sample.

Genomic DNA was extracted from bulk tumor tissue and used as the TCR template, and approximately 600 ng gDNA was amplified per sample. During surgery, multiple biopsies were taken from each primary tumor, with sampling sites spaced as far apart as possible within the tumor mass. The study cohort was described as untreated, and patients were newly diagnosed NSCLC cases undergoing curative surgery. The donors were over 12 patients with newly diagnosed non-small cell lung cancer who were having surgery with curative intent. Two independent pathologists examined the resected tumor masses. Only DNA and RNA samples of high quality went on to sequencing.

The chain joins TRBV18 to TRBJ1-3; the D gene cannot be named for sure. Material: lung tumor tissue. This TCR came from a man aged 40-50 years with non-small cell lung cancer. For the CDR3, the sequence is CASSPPLLEALGPGNTIYF. At the DNA level, the sequence is TGTGCCAGCTCACCACCCCTCCTTGAGGCCCTAGGGCCAGGAAACACCATATATTTT.